The T cell receptor (beta chain) described here comes from a study of cytomegalovirus exposure and HLA in healthy donors. This clone was observed a handful of times. Its antigen is currently unknown. This PCR relied on a set of 60 Vbeta primers and 13 Jbeta primers. The protocol was immunoSEQ multiplex PCR, while the TCRdb copy is restricted to in-frame clones and leaves out a portion. The sample yields under 120,000 clones, 70% seen once. Study-wide results and limits: What a later analysis reportedly showed was that an Asian-associated ancestry cluster had fewer N-insertions than the roughly 700-donor mean. Later on, a genetic analysis was performed. It linked a missense variant in DCLRE1C with V- and J-gene trimming of TCR beta. A few chains tied to CMV proved CMV antigen-specific in vitro.

Germline V CDR1 and CDR2: ENHRY, SYGVKD. The V gene end was trimmed by 1 base and the J gene end by 2 bases; junction bases not matched to a gene: 2. The CDR3 is 15 residues long. The receptor was derived from a man aged 35-49 years in good health and CMV-seropositive. V gene TRBV10-3 combines with J gene TRBJ2-1, with 7 bases lining up with TRBD2. What was sequenced was PBMCs. The CDR3 reads CAISELTSAYNEQFF. CDR3 bases: TGTGCCATCAGTGAGTTAACTAGCGCCTACAATGAGCAGTTCTTC.